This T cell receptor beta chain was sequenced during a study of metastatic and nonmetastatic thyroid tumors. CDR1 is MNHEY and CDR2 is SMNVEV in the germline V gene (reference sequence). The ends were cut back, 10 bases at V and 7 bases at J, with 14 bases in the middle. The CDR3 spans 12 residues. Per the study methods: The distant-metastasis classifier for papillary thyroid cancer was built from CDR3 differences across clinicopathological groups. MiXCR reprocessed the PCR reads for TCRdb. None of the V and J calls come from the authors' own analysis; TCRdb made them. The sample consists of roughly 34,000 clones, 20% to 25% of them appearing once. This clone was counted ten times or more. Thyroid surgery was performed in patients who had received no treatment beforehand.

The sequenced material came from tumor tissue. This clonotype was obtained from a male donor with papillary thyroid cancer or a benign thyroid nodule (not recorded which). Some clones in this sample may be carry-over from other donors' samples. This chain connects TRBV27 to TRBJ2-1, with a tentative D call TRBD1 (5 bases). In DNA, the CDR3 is TGTGCCACCCTGGCAGGGCTAAATGAGCAGTTCTTC. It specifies CATLAGLNEQFF.